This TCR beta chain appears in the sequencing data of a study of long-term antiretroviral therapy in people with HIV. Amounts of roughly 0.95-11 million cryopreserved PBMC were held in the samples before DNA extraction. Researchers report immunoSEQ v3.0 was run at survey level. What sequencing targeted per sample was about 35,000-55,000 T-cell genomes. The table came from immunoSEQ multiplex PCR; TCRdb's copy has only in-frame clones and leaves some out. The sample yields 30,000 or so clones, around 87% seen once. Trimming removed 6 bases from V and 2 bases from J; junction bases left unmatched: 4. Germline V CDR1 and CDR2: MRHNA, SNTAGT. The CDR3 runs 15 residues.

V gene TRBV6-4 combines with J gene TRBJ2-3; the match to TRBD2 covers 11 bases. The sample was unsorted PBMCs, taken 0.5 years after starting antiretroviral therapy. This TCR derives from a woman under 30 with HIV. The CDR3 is CASRTSGAYTDTQYF. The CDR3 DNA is TGTGCCAGCAGGACTAGCGGGGCTTACACAGATACGCAGTATTTT.